This is a list of T cell receptor beta chains from one sample in a study of T cell responses to AZD1222 COVID-19 vaccine. The table came from immunoSEQ multiplex PCR; TCRdb's copy has only in-frame clones and leaves some out. The sample records tens of thousands of clones, about nine tenths being singletons. The specimen comprised peripheral blood, sampled on day 0 of AZD1222 vaccination. The origin of the receptors is an adult in good health. Both conserved end residues are trimmed from each CDR3.

v_gene,j_gene,CDR3aa
TRBV4-3,TRBJ1-2,ASSHGTGSSGGYT
TRBV20-1,TRBJ2-1,SASNGLAAVNEQF
TRBV18,TRBJ1-5,ASSPGTESNQPQH
TRBV18,TRBJ2-1,ASSTTSGGSAYNEQF
TRBV7-9,TRBJ1-2,ASSLEHADHGYT
TRBV19,TRBJ1-2,ASSISVGMTDYGYT
TRBV6-5,TRBJ1-2,ASSYKATGGYT
TRBV19,TRBJ1-1,ASKTRGLGNTEAF
TRBV5-5,TRBJ2-7,ASSPLAGEQY
TRBV7-2,TRBJ2-1,ASSLAGQGIDEQF
TRBV28,TRBJ1-2,ASSMGAGTGSSYGYT
TRBV6-5,TRBJ2-3,ASSYGFTDTQY
TRBV9,TRBJ2-6,ASSPKLGRLGANVLT
TRBV2,TRBJ1-5,ASSEGSHQPQH
TRBV9,TRBJ1-2,ASSAGGLDYGYT
TRBV4-2,TRBJ2-7,ASSQGGGGVTIHSYEQY
TRBV7-8,TRBJ2-1,ASSLLAGGQMNEQF
TRBV4-2,TRBJ2-2,ASSQDLAGKAGELF
TRBV19,TRBJ2-2,ASSIPALMNTGELF
TRBV30,TRBJ1-5,AWSIGGSQPQH
TRBV27,TRBJ2-7,ASSLSESLQSYEQY
TRBV6-5,TRBJ1-5,ASSGLGAQAQH
TRBV5-1,TRBJ2-3,ASSRSGNADTQY
TRBV11-2,TRBJ1-2,ASSFTGSTGGYT
TRBV5-8,TRBJ2-3,ASSYQTSGRADTQY
TRBV3-1/TRBV3-2,TRBJ1-6,ASSQARASNSPLH
TRBV14,TRBJ1-6,ASSVTGGGSPLH
TRBV18,TRBJ1-6,ASSLARDGNSPLH